These T cell receptor beta chains were read from a single sample in a study of blood T cell repertoires in COVID-19. Clones were read by immunoSEQ multiplex PCR, and TCRdb kept only the in-frame ones, dropping some. The sample shows over 50,000 clones, approximately 80% of them seen only once. The sequenced sample consisted of peripheral blood. The source of these receptors is a human donor with active or convalescent COVID-19. The donor label of this sample is uncertain. Each CDR3 is given with its conserved first and last residue. The D gene is left open where the match is weak. Part of the rows lack a size; the others show once, few, many or a class for expanded clones.

D,J,size,V,DNA,CDR3
TRBD1,TRBJ1-2,-,TRBV2,TGTGCCAGCAGTGAACGACAGGGGGCATTCTATGGCTACACCTTC,CASSERQGAFYGYTF
TRBD1,TRBJ1-2,-,TRBV2,TGTGCCAGCGCTAGGGACAGCCTAATTTATGGCTACACCTTC,CASARDSLIYGYTF
-,TRBJ2-7,-,TRBV1,TGCACCAGCAGCCAAGATCGTGGGACTAGAGTAGGGGATGTGCCCTACGAGCAGTACTTC,CTSSQDRGTRVGDVPYEQYF
-,TRBJ2-7,-,TRBV4-1,TGCGCCAGCAGCCAAGAGCCCAGCTCCTACGAGCAGTACTTC,CASSQEPSSYEQYF
TRBD2,TRBJ2-3,once,TRBV7-3,TGTGCCAGCAGCTTAGGCGGGAGTGGGTGGGGCGTGGGCACAGATACGCAGTATTTT,CASSLGGSGWGVGTDTQYF
-,TRBJ2-1,-,TRBV5-8,TGTGCCAGCAGCTCTCCCTCGGGAAACGATGAGCAGTTCTTC,CASSSPSGNDEQFF
TRBD2,TRBJ2-1,-,TRBV5-8,TGTGCCAGCATCAGACTAGCGGGAGCCTACAATGAGCAGTTCTTC,CASIRLAGAYNEQFF
-,TRBJ2-3,-,TRBV4-1,TGCGCCAGCAGCCGGAGTAGCTCCACAGATACGCAGTATTTT,CASSRSSSTDTQYF
-,TRBJ2-3,few,TRBV27,TGTGCCAGTCCTAGGGGAGATACGCAGTATTTT,CASPRGDTQYF
TRBD2,TRBJ2-2,-,TRBV5-1,TGCGCCAGCAGCTTGCTAGCGGGATCTAACGCGAACACCGGGGAGCTGTTTTTT,CASSLLAGSNANTGELFF
-,TRBJ1-4,-,TRBV28,TGTGCCAGCAACAGGCCAGCAACTAATGAAAAACTGTTTTTT,CASNRPATNEKLFF
TRBD2,TRBJ2-1,few,TRBV6-5,TGTGCCAGCAGAAAAGGGACTAAGCAGTTCTTC,CASRKGTKQFF
TRBD1,TRBJ2-1,-,TRBV30,TGTGCCTGGAGTCCGGCAGGGGGCTATGAGCAGTTCTTC,CAWSPAGGYEQFF
-,TRBJ2-1,-,TRBV6-5,TGTGCCACCCACCGGAGCAATGAGCAGTTCTTC,CATHRSNEQFF
-,TRBJ2-2,few,TRBV10-1,TGCGCCAGCAGGATGGACTCGAACACCGGGGAGCTGTTTTTT,CASRMDSNTGELFF
TRBD1,TRBJ2-1,once,TRBV7-2,TGTGCCAGCAGCCCCTACAGGGGCTATGCCTACAATGAGCAGTTCTTC,CASSPYRGYAYNEQFF
-,TRBJ2-7,-,TRBV19,TGTGCCAGTGCTCGCGGGACGGGGAGCTCCTACGAGCAGTACTTC,CASARGTGSSYEQYF
-,TRBJ1-2,-,TRBV2,TGTGCCAGCAGCGTCGACAGCAACTATGGCTACACCTTC,CASSVDSNYGYTF
-,TRBJ2-7,few,TRBV25-1,TGTGCCAGCAGTGACGCAGGAACTTACGAGCAGTACTTC,CASSDAGTYEQYF
-,TRBJ2-1,few,TRBV6-1,TGTGCCAGCAGTGAAAACCTAGCAGCCTACAATGAGCAGTTCTTC,CASSENLAAYNEQFF
-,TRBJ1-1,-,TRBV21-1,TGTGCCAGCAGCAAACGGGTTGAGGGCACTGAAGCTTTCTTT,CASSKRVEGTEAFF
TRBD2,TRBJ2-1,-,TRBV5-8,TGTGCCAGCATCCGGGGGGCCTACAATGAGCAGTTCTTC,CASIRGAYNEQFF
TRBD1,TRBJ1-1,-,TRBV9,TGTGCCAGCAGCGAGACAGGGGGCAGTTTTGTGAACACTGAAGCTTTCTTT,CASSETGGSFVNTEAFF
TRBD1,TRBJ2-2,-,TRBV6-5,TGTGCCAGCAACCCGGACAGGGGGCTTACCGGGGAGCTGTTTTTT,CASNPDRGLTGELFF
TRBD1,TRBJ1-2,-,TRBV9,TGTGCCAGCAGCGGACAGGGGCGAGGTAACTATGGCTACACCTTC,CASSGQGRGNYGYTF
TRBD1,TRBJ1-1,-,TRBV7-9,TGTGCCAGCAGCTGGGGACAGGGGGATGGGAACACTGAAGCTTTCTTT,CASSWGQGDGNTEAFF
-,TRBJ2-7,-,TRBV20-1,TGCAGTGCTAGTTGGGCCCTGGAAGGGGCGCAGTACTTC,CSASWALEGAQYF
-,TRBJ1-1,-,TRBV6-2/TRBV6-3,TGTGCCAGCAGTTATAGCCGGGGGACCACTGAAGCTTTCTTT,CASSYSRGTTEAFF
-,TRBJ1-5,-,TRBV29-1,TGCAGCGGCTTTACAGGAGTAAATCAGCCCCAGCATTTT,CSGFTGVNQPQHF
-,TRBJ2-2,-,TRBV4-1,TGCGCCAGCAGCCATCTTGACGTGGGGAGCGGGGAGCTGTTTTTT,CASSHLDVGSGELFF
TRBD2,TRBJ2-7,-,TRBV7-9,TGTGCCAGCAGCTCCACTAGCGGGACGGACGAGCAGTACTTC,CASSSTSGTDEQYF
TRBD2,TRBJ2-5,-,TRBV19,TGTGCCAGTAAGGCGTTTGGGGGAGGCCGCGGGGGTGACCAGTACTTC,CASKAFGGGRGGDQYF
-,TRBJ2-3,-,TRBV4-3,TGCGCCAGCAGCCAAGTCCGGGCAGATACGCAGTATTTT,CASSQVRADTQYF
-,TRBJ1-2,-,TRBV7-9,TGTGCCAGCAGCTTAAGTGGGGGCGCCTATGGCTACACCTTC,CASSLSGGAYGYTF
-,TRBJ1-3,-,TRBV11-2,TGTGCCAGCAGCCGTACAGCTTCGACAACTGGAAACACCATATATTTT,CASSRTASTTGNTIYF
TRBD1,TRBJ1-5,once,TRBV28,TGTGCCAGCTGTTCCCGACAGGGGTATAGCAATCAGCCCCAGCATTTT,CASCSRQGYSNQPQHF
TRBD2,TRBJ2-2,-,TRBV5-1,TGCGCCAGCAGCACGACTAGCACCTCCGGGGAGCTGTTTTTT,CASSTTSTSGELFF
-,TRBJ2-2,-,TRBV27,TGTGCCAGCAGCACGGGTGAGGAGCTGTTTTTT,CASSTGEELFF
-,TRBJ1-3,-,TRBV19,TGTGCCAGTACTACCTCTGGAAACACCATATATTTT,CASTTSGNTIYF
TRBD2,TRBJ2-2,-,TRBV7-3,TGTGCCAGCAGCCCTAGCGGACAGAACACCGGGGAGCTGTTTTTT,CASSPSGQNTGELFF
TRBD2,TRBJ2-7,-,TRBV5-1,TGCGCCAGCAGCGAGGGACTATCTGAGCAGTACTTC,CASSEGLSEQYF
TRBD1,TRBJ1-4,few,TRBV5-1,TGCGCCAGCAGCTTAAACAGGGGGGGTAATGAAAAACTGTTTTTT,CASSLNRGGNEKLFF
-,TRBJ1-1,-,TRBV18,TGTGCCAGCTCACCTTTGGGGCAAAGGAACACTGAAGCTTTCTTT,CASSPLGQRNTEAFF
-,TRBJ1-2,-,TRBV19,TGTGCCAGTAGCCGGTCGGGGGATACAATTGGCTACACCTTC,CASSRSGDTIGYTF
-,TRBJ1-1,few,TRBV7-2,TGTGCCAGCAGCTTCAAGATTTGGGGAGTCGCTTTCTTT,CASSFKIWGVAFF
TRBD1,TRBJ2-2,-,TRBV19,TGTGCCAGTAGTCTCGGGACAGACACCGGGGAGCTGTTTTTT,CASSLGTDTGELFF
TRBD1,TRBJ1-6,-,TRBV6-6,TGTGCCAGCAGGCTAAACCTGGACAGGGGGCCTTCACCCCTCCACTTT,CASRLNLDRGPSPLHF
-,TRBJ1-2,-,TRBV7-2,TGTGCCAGCAGCCCCGGGGGTGGGAAGTATGGCTACACCTTC,CASSPGGGKYGYTF
TRBD2,TRBJ2-5,-,TRBV4-1,TGCGCCAGCAGCCAAGAGGGTAGCGGGACTTTGGAGACCCAGTACTTC,CASSQEGSGTLETQYF
TRBD1,TRBJ2-5,once,TRBV19,TGTGCCAGTAGTATGGGACAGGCAAGCCAAGAGACCCAGTACTTC,CASSMGQASQETQYF
-,TRBJ2-7,-,TRBV28,TGTGCCAGCCTTAATGAACTCGCGTCGGGGGAGCAGTACTTC,CASLNELASGEQYF
TRBD1,TRBJ1-2,-,TRBV29-1,TGCAGCACAATCCCGGACAGGGCGGGCGGCTACACCTTC,CSTIPDRAGGYTF
TRBD1,TRBJ1-1,once,TRBV28,TGTGCCAGCAGCGCAGGGGGAACTGAAGCTTTCTTT,CASSAGGTEAFF
-,TRBJ2-7,-,TRBV27,TGTGCCACCCAGGGGATGAACGAGCAGTACTTC,CATQGMNEQYF
TRBD1,TRBJ1-2,-,TRBV15,TGTGCCACCAGCACTAGGACAGGAACTAACTATGGCTACACCTTC,CATSTRTGTNYGYTF
TRBD1,TRBJ2-3,-,TRBV5-1,TGCGCCAGCAGATTCCGGGACAGCTCAGATACGCAGTATTTT,CASRFRDSSDTQYF
-,TRBJ1-1,-,TRBV7-3,TGTGCCAGCAGCTCGGCAGGTCAAGGGAACACTGAAGCTTTCTTT,CASSSAGQGNTEAFF
TRBD1,TRBJ2-1,once,TRBV5-8,TGTGCCAGCAGCTTGGACAGGGGGCTTGAGCAGTTCTTC,CASSLDRGLEQFF
-,TRBJ1-3,-,TRBV5-5,TGTGCCAGCAGCCAATTAGAGGGTCATGTAGCTGGAAACACCATATATTTT,CASSQLEGHVAGNTIYF
-,TRBJ2-3,-,TRBV29-1,TGCAGCGTTGTGCGGGATCGGACAGATACGCAGTATTTT,CSVVRDRTDTQYF